This entry lists 9 T cell receptor beta chains sequenced from one sample in a study of regulatory T cells in long-lasting Graves disease. As for time point: newly diagnosed GD, antithyroid drugs for less than 3 months. Generation of the TCR library employed RNA extracted from PBMCs. Combining iRepertoire HTBI primers with Arm-PCR of CDR3 regions, the authors built TCR beta libraries. TCRdb called the multiplex PCR reads again in MiXCR, with one record for every CDR3 protein. The sample carries under 450,000 distinct CDR3 sequences, over 9.5% recorded once. These data were likewise used in another study, on T cells in Graves' hyperthyroidism and ophthalmopathy.

The input for sequencing was peripheral blood mononuclear cells (PBMCs), taken at new diagnosis, from a patient treated with antithyroid drugs. The receptors shown here come from a woman aged 18-29 years with Graves disease.

This clonotype was detected ten times or more. This chain links TRBV29-1 with TRBJ2-2; 9 nucleotides agree with TRBD2. Losses at the gene ends were 4 bases for V and 1 base for J; bases not matched to a gene: 4. Per germline, CDR1 SQVTM and CDR2 ANQGSEA. CDR3 length equals 15 residues. As DNA, the CDR3 is TGCAGCGTTGCCGGGACTAGCTGGAACACCGGGGAGCTGTTTTTT. It specifies CSVAGTSWNTGELFF.

This clonotype was observed at least ten times. The V and J genes are TRBV6-5 and TRBJ2-2; 9 bases align to TRBD2. This CDR3 is built from 15 residues. The germline V gene has CDR1 MNHEY and CDR2 SVGAGI. V shed 4 bases, J shed 6 bases, and the junction held 6 bases outside the gene matches. This CDR3 reads CASSSAAGGPGELFF. In nucleotides, the CDR3 is TGTGCCAGCAGTTCGGCCGCGGGGGGGCCCGGGGAGCTGTTTTTT.

This clonotype was recorded many times. V is TRBV6-1 and J is TRBJ1-1, with no clear D. In germline, CDR1 is MNHNS, CDR2 SASEGT. Trimming took off 4 bases at V and 4 bases at J, with 10 bases between the two ends. The CDR3 is 13 residues long. The CDR3 region is CASSALFSTEAFF. CDR3 nucleotides: TGTGCCAGCAGTGCTCTCTTCTCCACTGAAGCTTTCTTT.

Ten or more counts support this clonotype. J is TRBJ2-1 and V is TRBV12-3 or TRBV12-4; no reliable D call. Trimming removed 6 bases at V and 0 bases at J, with 27 bases between. This CDR3 is built from 20 residues. The DNA of the CDR3 is TGTGCCAGCAGATACCAGCCGTTCGCAGGCCCGACTTCCTCCTACAATGAGCAGTTCTTC. This encodes CASRYQPFAGPTSSYNEQFF.

This clonotype was recorded at least ten times. The J gene is TRBJ2-7, the V gene TRBV28, with 8 bases lining up with TRBD1. J gave up 3 bases and V 4 bases, and 8 bases lay outside the gene matches. The germline V gene has CDR1 MDHEN and CDR2 SYDVKM. The CDR3 length is 15 residues. The CDR3 DNA reads TGTGCCAGCAGTTCATTAGACAGGGGACTCTACGAGCAGTACGTC. It encodes CASSSLDRGLYEQYV.

Regarding this clonotype: One end of the junction fails to match germline, which may point to a read error. The J gene is TRBJ1-6, the V gene TRBV7-9, with 9 bases identical to TRBD1. The V gene's germline CDR1 is SEHNR and CDR2 FQNEAQ (reference sequence). The CDR3 contains 15 residues. The CDR3 region is CANSSRTGVNSPLHF. Here the CDR3 DNA reads TGTGCCAACAGCTCCCGGACAGGGGTGAATTCACCCCTCCACTTT.

This clonotype was seen ten or more times. The chain recombines TRBV27 with TRBJ2-1; 7 positions agree with TRBD1. CDR3 length: 17 residues. V was pared by 1 base and J by 9 bases, with 15 bases of the junction left unmatched. Germline V gene sequence: CDR1 MNHEY, CDR2 SMNVEV (reference sequence). Here the CDR3 DNA reads TGTGCCAGCAGTTTATTAGTCATGGGGCAGGGGGTGGGTGAGCAGTTCTTC. Protein sequence: CASSLLVMGQGVGEQFF.

The gene calls are TRBV18 and TRBJ1-4; possibly TRBD1 for D (5 bases). The CDR3 contains 18 residues. Germline V lookup: CDR1 KGHSH, CDR2 LQKENI. V lost 3 bases to trimming and J lost 2 bases, with 19 bases between them. The CDR3 protein is CASSPRTGAPFTNEKLFF. CDR3 bases: TGTGCCAGCTCACCTCGAACAGGTGCTCCTTTCACTAATGAAAAACTGTTTTTT.

This clonotype was seen only a few times. The V gene is TRBV5-4, the J gene TRBJ1-2; no firm D call. The germline V gene has CDR1 SGHNT and CDR2 YYREEE (reference sequence). The CDR3 has 15 residues. Trimming took off 0 bases at V and 4 bases at J, with 13 bases between the two ends. CDR3 in amino acids: CASSLDWAPSYGYTF. As DNA, the CDR3 is TGTGCCAGCAGCTTGGATTGGGCCCCTAGCTATGGCTACACCTTC.